This T cell receptor beta chain was recovered during a study of CD8 T cells in Susac syndrome. RNA in amounts of roughly 0.5 to 1 ug was reverse transcribed with random hexamers. TCRdb reanalysed the immunoSEQ multiplex PCR reads using MiXCR and keeps one entry per CDR3 protein. The sample yields about 430,000 distinct CDR3 sequences, 75% to 90% seen once. Sequencing of TCR beta drew on CD8+ and CD4+ T cells from blood. V was pared by 2 bases and J by 0 bases, with 7 bases of the junction left unmatched. This CDR3 has 16 residues. Looked up from germline, CDR1 is SGHRS and CDR2 is YFSETQ. The chain carries TRBV5-1 and TRBJ2-7; 8 nucleotides align to TRBD2. The receptor was isolated from a human donor with multiple sclerosis. Sequenced sample: CD8+ T cells from PBMCs. The CDR3 spells CASSFSRLAGSYEQYF. The CDR3, as DNA: TGCGCCAGCAGCTTTTCCCGCCTAGCGGGCTCCTACGAGCAGTACTTC.